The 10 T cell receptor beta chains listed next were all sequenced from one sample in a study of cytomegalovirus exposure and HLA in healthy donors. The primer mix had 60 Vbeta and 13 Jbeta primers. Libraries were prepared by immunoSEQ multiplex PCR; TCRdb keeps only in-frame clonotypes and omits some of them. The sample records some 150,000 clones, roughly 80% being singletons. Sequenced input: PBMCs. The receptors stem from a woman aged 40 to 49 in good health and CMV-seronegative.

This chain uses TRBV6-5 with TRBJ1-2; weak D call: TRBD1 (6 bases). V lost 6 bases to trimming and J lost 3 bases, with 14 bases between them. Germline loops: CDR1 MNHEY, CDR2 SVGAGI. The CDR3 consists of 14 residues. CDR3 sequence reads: CASRRDTVDYGYTF. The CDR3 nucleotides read TGTGCCAGCAGACGGGACACTGTAGACTATGGCTACACCTTC.

The DNA of the CDR3 is TGCGCCAGCAGCCCAAGTGGGAGCCTCACAGATACGCAGTATTTT. This sequence encodes CASSPSGSLTDTQYF. The chain employs TRBV5-1 and TRBJ2-3; D might be TRBD2 (5 bases). V dropped 4 bases and J dropped 2 bases, with 14 bases sitting between them. The CDR3 has 15 residues. Germline CDR1 reads SGHRS; CDR2 reads YFSETQ.

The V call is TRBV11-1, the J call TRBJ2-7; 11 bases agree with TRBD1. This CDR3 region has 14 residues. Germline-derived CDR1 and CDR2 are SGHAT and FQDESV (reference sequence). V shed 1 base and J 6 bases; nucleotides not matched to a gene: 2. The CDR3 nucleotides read TGTGCCAGCAGCTTAGGGACAGGGGGCCTCGAGCAGTACTTC. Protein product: CASSLGTGGLEQYF. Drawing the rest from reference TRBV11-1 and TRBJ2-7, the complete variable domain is EAEVAQSPRYKITEKSQAVAFWCDPISGHATLYWYRQILGQGPELLVQFQDESVVDDSQLPKDRFSAERLKGVDSTLKIQPAELGDSAMYLCASSLGTGGLEQYFGPGTRLTVT.

CDR3 nucleotide sequence: TGTGCCAGCAGCCTAGGGAGCTCAGGGGGCGCTGGCTACACCTTC. This encodes CASSLGSSGGAGYTF. V usage is TRBV27 and J usage is TRBJ1-2, with 8 positions matching TRBD1. Germline V gives CDR1 MNHEY, CDR2 SMNVEV (reference sequence). V lost 6 bases and J lost 7; bases outside the gene matches: 13. This CDR3 spans 15 amino acids.

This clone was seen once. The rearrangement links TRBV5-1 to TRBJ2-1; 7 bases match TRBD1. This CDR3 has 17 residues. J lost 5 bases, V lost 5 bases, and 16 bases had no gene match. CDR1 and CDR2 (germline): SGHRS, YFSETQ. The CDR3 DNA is TGCGCCAGCAGATACTCCACCGGGACAGCGTATCACAATGAGCAGTTCTTC. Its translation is CASRYSTGTAYHNEQFF.

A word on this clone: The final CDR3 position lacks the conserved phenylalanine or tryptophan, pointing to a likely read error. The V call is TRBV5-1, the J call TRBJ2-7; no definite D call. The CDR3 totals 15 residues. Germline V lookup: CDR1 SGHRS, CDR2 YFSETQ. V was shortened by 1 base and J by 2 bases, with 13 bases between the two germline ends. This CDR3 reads CASSLTTRLTYEQYS. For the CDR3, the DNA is TGCGCCAGCAGCTTGACTACGCGGCTAACCTACGAGCAGTACTCC.

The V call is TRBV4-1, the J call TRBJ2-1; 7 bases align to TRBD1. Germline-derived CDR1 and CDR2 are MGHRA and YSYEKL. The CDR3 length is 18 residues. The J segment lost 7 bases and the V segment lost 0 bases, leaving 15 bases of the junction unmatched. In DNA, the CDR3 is TGCGCCAGCAGCCAAGATAGGCGGTCGGCCCCCAGGGGGAATGAGCAGTTCTTC. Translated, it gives CASSQDRRSAPRGNEQFF.

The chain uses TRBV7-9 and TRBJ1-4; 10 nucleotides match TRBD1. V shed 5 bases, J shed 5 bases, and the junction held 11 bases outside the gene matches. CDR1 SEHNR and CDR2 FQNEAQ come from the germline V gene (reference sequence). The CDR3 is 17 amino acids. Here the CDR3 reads CASSPRQGAKVNEKLFF. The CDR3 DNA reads TGTGCCAGCAGCCCCCGACAGGGGGCCAAGGTCAATGAAAAACTGTTTTTT.

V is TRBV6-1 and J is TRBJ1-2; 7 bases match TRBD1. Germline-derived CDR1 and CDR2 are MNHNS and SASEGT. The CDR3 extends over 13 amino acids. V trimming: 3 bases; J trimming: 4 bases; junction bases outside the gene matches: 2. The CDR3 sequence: CASSERGRYGYTF. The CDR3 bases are TGTGCCAGCAGTGAGAGGGGGCGCTATGGCTACACCTTC.

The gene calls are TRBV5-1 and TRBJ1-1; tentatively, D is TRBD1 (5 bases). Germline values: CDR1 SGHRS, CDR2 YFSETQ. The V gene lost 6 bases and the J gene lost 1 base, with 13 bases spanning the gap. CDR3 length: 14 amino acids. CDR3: CASTTDTGNTEAFF. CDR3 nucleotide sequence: TGCGCCAGCACGACGGACACTGGGAACACTGAAGCTTTCTTT.